This TCR beta chain was sequenced in a study of shared T cell receptors in the human thymus. The assay was immunoSEQ multiplex PCR, and TCRdb's table has in-frame clones only and misses some. Of more than 300,000 clones listed, roughly 94% are singletons. The CDR3 contains 16 residues. J was trimmed by 8 bases and V by 0 bases; bases with no gene match: 12. In germline, CDR1 is SGHNT, CDR2 YYREEE (reference sequence). Input material: thymocytes. The V call is TRBV5-4, the J call TRBJ2-7; 9 positions match TRBD2. The TCR was taken from a human donor. The chain's CDR3 is CASSLVTAGGPYQQYF. CDR3 coding DNA: TGTGCCAGCAGCTTGGTTACGGCGGGAGGGCCTTACCAGCAGTACTTC.